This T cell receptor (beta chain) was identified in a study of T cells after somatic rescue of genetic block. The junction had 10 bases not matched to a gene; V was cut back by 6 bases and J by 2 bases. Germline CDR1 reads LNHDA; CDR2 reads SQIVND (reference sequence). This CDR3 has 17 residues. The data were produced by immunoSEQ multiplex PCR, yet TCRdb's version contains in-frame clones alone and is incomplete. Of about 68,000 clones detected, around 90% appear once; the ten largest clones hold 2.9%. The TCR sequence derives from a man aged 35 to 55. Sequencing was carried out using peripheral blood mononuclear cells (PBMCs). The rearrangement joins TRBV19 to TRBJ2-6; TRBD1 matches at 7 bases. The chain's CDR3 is CASRGATGVAGANVLTF. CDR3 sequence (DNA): TGTGCCAGTAGAGGGGCAACAGGGGTTGCTGGGGCCAACGTCCTGACTTTC.